This T cell receptor beta chain derives from a study of HIV-infected patients and healthy controls. Overall study findings and caveats: CDR3 sharing between individuals was lower in HIV-infected patients than in healthy controls. HIV-infected repertoires had significantly higher mean Gini indices than controls, possibly reflecting oligoclonality. Mean usage of eight alpha and eight beta V genes differed significantly in HIV-infected patients versus controls.

cDNA was made from approximately 500 ng RNA using alpha and beta constant primers. Separate chain-specific third strand synthesis with multiplexing indices produced the alpha and beta libraries. MiXCR was run by TCRdb on the 5' RACE reads, yielding one entry per CDR3 protein. The sample records 15,000 or so distinct CDR3 sequences, 5.5% to 8% being singletons. CDR1 is SGHDN and CDR2 is FVKESK in the germline V gene. The V end lost 1 base, the J end lost 0 bases, and 9 bases lay between the germline ends. The CDR3 consists of 15 residues. All unsorted peripheral T cells were captured because whole blood was used without fractionation. This clonotype is medium-sized by share. The antigen remains undetermined.

This rearrangement joins TRBV14 to TRBJ1-1, with D unclear. The sample taken for sequencing was blood. This TCR came from an adult in good health. The CDR3 spells CASSQGAGMNTEAFF. The CDR3 DNA follows: TGTGCCAGCAGCCAAGGCGCAGGCATGAACACTGAAGCTTTCTTT.